This T cell receptor beta chain derives from a study of cytomegalovirus exposure and HLA in healthy donors. Study-level information: Most donors, just over 80% of over 300 genotyped, fell in the Caucasian-associated ancestry cluster.

Study outcomes and limitations: A later analysis revealed that TCR association rates differed between HLA loci, peaking at DRB1 and bottoming out at HLA-C. Later findings reportedly placed an Asian-associated ancestry cluster below the roughly 700-donor mean for N-insertions. Later work found most CMV-associated TCR beta chains apparently HLA-restricted.

The CDR3 is made up of 16 amino acids. V lost 0 bases, J lost 0 bases, and 9 bases lay in between. CDR1 and CDR2 (germline): MNHNS, SASEGT. About this clone: Its antigen remains unidentified.

The study ran its PCR with 60 Vbeta and 13 Jbeta primers. Assay used: immunoSEQ multiplex PCR; TCRdb lists only in-frame clones, some missing. The sample carries 110,000 to 150,000 clones, approximately 80% recorded once. Sequences were obtained from PBMCs. This chain uses TRBV6-1 with TRBJ1-3; unclear D gene. This TCR was sampled from a male donor in good health and CMV-seronegative. The CDR3 DNA reads as TGTGCCAGCAGTGAAGCGCAGTTAATCTCTGGAAACACCATATATTTT. This sequence encodes CASSEAQLISGNTIYF.